The present TCR beta chain was sequenced within a study of T cells in Graves' hyperthyroidism and ophthalmopathy. This clonotype was picked up a small number of times. This CDR3 region has 14 residues. Germline V gene lookup returns CDR1 SNHLY and CDR2 FYNNEI. V lost 8 bases and J lost 0, with 11 bases in between. Hyperthyroidism in the patients, aged 18 to 65, was newly diagnosed and under 2 months in duration. Patients showing uncontrolled infection, other autoimmune disease, pregnancy or lactation were ineligible. Regions amplified from RNA transcripts were the TCR beta CDR3 regions. A set of HTBI primers served as the primers for a first-round RT-PCR of the TCR CDR3. TCRdb reprocessed the multiplex PCR reads via MiXCR and lists one record per CDR3 protein. Of 400,000 to 500,000 distinct CDR3 sequences in the sample, approximately 13% were seen once.

The sequence derives from a woman younger than 35 with Graves' hyperthyroidism. The sample comprised blood. V gene TRBV2 combines with J gene TRBJ1-5; D gene uncertain. The CDR3 coding sequence is TGTGCCAGCGGGGATGGGCATAGCAATCAGCCCCAGCATTTT. Amino acids: CASGDGHSNQPQHF.